This T cell receptor (beta chain) was captured in a study of cytomegalovirus exposure and HLA in healthy donors. Findings and caveats of the study: Reported performance of the classifier showed diagnosis of cytomegalovirus status with high specificity and sensitivity.

The V gene's germline CDR1 is SGHDN and CDR2 FVKESK. Losses at the gene ends were 5 bases for V and 4 bases for J; bases not matched to a gene: 2. The CDR3 is 14 residues long. Comments on this clone: The target antigen is unknown.

The table came from immunoSEQ multiplex PCR; TCRdb's copy has only in-frame clones and leaves some out. The sample includes more than 60,000 clones, roughly 91% of them seen just once. This receptor was identified in a woman aged 18 to 35 in good health and CMV-seronegative. J is TRBJ2-7 and V is TRBV14, with 13 bases that match TRBD2. The specimen sequenced was PBMCs. Here the CDR3 reads CASSSTSGRYEQYF. CDR3 sequence (DNA): TGTGCCAGCAGCTCGACTAGCGGGAGGTACGAGCAGTACTTC.